This is a list of T cell receptor beta chains from one sample in a study of immune cell composition in non-small cell lung cancer. Clones were read by immunoSEQ multiplex PCR, and TCRdb kept only the in-frame ones, dropping some. Of some 9,000 clones detected, 67% appear once; the ten largest clones hold less than 30%. What was sequenced was non-adjacent lung tissue. The source is a human donor with non-small cell lung cancer. Each CDR3 is given with its conserved first and last residue. A D gene is named only where the DNA matches it firmly. Clone sizes are given selectively: once, few, many, or a class where the clone is expanded.

d_gene	j_gene	len	v_gene	abundance	CDR3nt	CDR3aa
TRBD2	TRBJ2-1	16	TRBV5-1	NA	TGCGCCAGCAGCTTGGGGGCTAGCGGAACGTACAATGAGCAGTTCTTC	CASSLGASGTYNEQFF
NA	TRBJ1-2	15	TRBV27	NA	TGTGCCAGCACGGAAGATTTCTCAGGCATCTTAGGCTACACCTTC	CASTEDFSGILGYTF
NA	TRBJ2-7	15	TRBV5-6	NA	TGTGCCAGCAGCTATTGGACAGCTTTCTCCTACGAGCAGTACTTC	CASSYWTAFSYEQYF
TRBD2	TRBJ2-3	17	TRBV11-3	few	TGTGCCAGCAGTTCCGGGACTAGCGGCACTAGCACAGATACGCAGTATTTT	CASSSGTSGTSTDTQYF
NA	TRBJ1-2	17	TRBV19	few	TGTGCCAGTAGTATTGAGTCAGGTCTTATTATTAACTATGGCTACACCTTC	CASSIESGLIINYGYTF
NA	TRBJ2-3	12	TRBV7-9	NA	TGTGCCAGCGATGGGGGGGCGAATACGCAGTATTTT	CASDGGANTQYF
NA	TRBJ1-2	15	TRBV15	NA	TGTGCCACCAGCCCAGGGCCGGGGAGGTTCTATGGCTACACCTTC	CATSPGPGRFYGYTF
NA	TRBJ2-2	13	TRBV27	NA	TGTGCCGGCAGAAGCATGGACACCGGGGAGCTGTTTTTT	CAGRSMDTGELFF
NA	TRBJ1-5	11	TRBV14	few	TGTGAAATCGGTAGCAATCAGCCCCAGCATTTT	CEIGSNQPQHF
TRBD2	TRBJ2-1	14	TRBV5-5	medium-sized	TGTGCCAGCAGCTACGGGGGGGCCAACAATGAGCAGTTCTTC	CASSYGGANNEQFF
NA	TRBJ1-1	13	TRBV7-2	once	TGTGCCAGCGGCTCCAGGGGTAGCACTGAAGCTTTCTTT	CASGSRGSTEAFF
TRBD1	TRBJ2-7	15	TRBV7-9	NA	TGTGCCAGCAGCTTACGGACAGGGGGCTCCTACGAGCAGTACTTC	CASSLRTGGSYEQYF
NA	TRBJ2-3	12	TRBV6-6	NA	TGTGCCATCGGACAGTCCACAGATACGCAGTATTTT	CAIGQSTDTQYF
TRBD1	TRBJ1-1	15	TRBV14	NA	TGTGCCAGCAGCATCCGGGGGACAGAGAACACTGAAGCTTTCTTT	CASSIRGTENTEAFF
TRBD1	TRBJ2-7	15	TRBV29-1	NA	TGCAGCGTTACAGCACTCACAGGGGGGACCTACGAGCAGTACTTC	CSVTALTGGTYEQYF
TRBD1	TRBJ1-5	14	TRBV6-6	medium-sized	TGTGCCACCCTCGGACAGGGCAACAATCAGCCCCAGCATTTT	CATLGQGNNQPQHF
NA	TRBJ1-2	15	TRBV7-2	NA	TGTGCCAGCAGCTTAGCCGGAGTTACGCCCTATGGCTACACCTTC	CASSLAGVTPYGYTF
NA	TRBJ2-1	11	TRBV6-5	NA	TGTGCCAGCACCCTCGGTAATGAGCAGTTCTTC	CASTLGNEQFF
NA	TRBJ2-2	16	TRBV7-9	NA	TGTGCCAGCAGACCCCCCATCAGGGGCGACACCGGGGAGCTGTTTTTT	CASRPPIRGDTGELFF
TRBD2	TRBJ2-1	15	TRBV4-3	few	TGCGCCAGCAGCCAAGAGCGGGGGGGTTACAATGAGCAGTTCTTC	CASSQERGGYNEQFF
NA	TRBJ1-1	14	TRBV11-2	NA	TGTGCCAGCAGCTTAGAGGGGGGGAGGACTGAAGCTTTCTTT	CASSLEGGRTEAFF
NA	TRBJ2-7	14	TRBV5-4	NA	TGTGCCAGCAGCTTTTCGGAGGGTTCCTACGAGCAGTACTTC	CASSFSEGSYEQYF
NA	TRBJ1-4	14	TRBV5-4	NA	TGTGCCAGCAGCAGAAGCGGGGGAGGTGAAAAACTGTTTTTT	CASSRSGGGEKLFF
NA	TRBJ1-1	13	TRBV6-1	NA	TGTGCCAGCAGTACCGCAAGGGGGGGAGAAGCTTTCTTT	CASSTARGGEAFF
TRBD1	TRBJ2-1	14	TRBV11-3	NA	TGTGCCAGCAGCTTCGGACAGGGAGTTCGGAGGCAGTTCTTC	CASSFGQGVRRQFF
TRBD1	TRBJ2-7	15	TRBV25-1	NA	TGTGCCAGCAGTGTGCCGGGACAGGGGACCTACGAGCAGTACTTC	CASSVPGQGTYEQYF
NA	TRBJ1-1	13	TRBV18	few	TGTGCCAGCTCGTCTCAGTCGAACACTGAAGCTTTCTTT	CASSSQSNTEAFF
TRBD2	TRBJ2-3	15	TRBV27	few	TGTGCCAGCAGCCGGGGGGGAATGGGCCCAGATACGCAGTATTTT	CASSRGGMGPDTQYF
NA	TRBJ1-4	14	TRBV2	once	TGTGCCAGCAGTGGCCCAGGGGCAAATGAAAAACTGTTTTTT	CASSGPGANEKLFF
TRBD1	TRBJ2-1	14	TRBV5-1	NA	TGCGCCAGCAGCCCAGCTGACAGGGGAGATGAGCAGTTCTTC	CASSPADRGDEQFF
NA	TRBJ1-2	14	TRBV5-1	NA	TGCGCCAGCAGTACTCCGACTTCAAACTATGGCTACACCTTC	CASSTPTSNYGYTF
TRBD1	TRBJ2-7	15	TRBV11-2	NA	TGTGCCAGCAGCTTAGGAACAGGGGGCTACTACGAGCAGTACTTC	CASSLGTGGYYEQYF
NA	TRBJ2-7	16	TRBV19	few	TGTGCCAGTAGAGGATATAAAACAGGGTTCTCCTACGAGCAGTACTTC	CASRGYKTGFSYEQYF